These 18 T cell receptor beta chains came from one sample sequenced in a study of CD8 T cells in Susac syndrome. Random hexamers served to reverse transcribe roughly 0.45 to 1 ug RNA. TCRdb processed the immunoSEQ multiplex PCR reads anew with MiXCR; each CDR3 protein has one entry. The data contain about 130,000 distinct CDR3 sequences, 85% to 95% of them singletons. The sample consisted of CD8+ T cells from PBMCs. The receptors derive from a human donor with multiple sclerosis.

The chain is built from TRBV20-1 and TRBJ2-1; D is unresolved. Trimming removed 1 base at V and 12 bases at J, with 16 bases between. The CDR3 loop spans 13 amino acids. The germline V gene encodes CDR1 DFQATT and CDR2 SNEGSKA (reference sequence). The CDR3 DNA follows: TGCAGTGCTAGAGTCCTCGGTGGGGTTTGGCAGTTCTTC. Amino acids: CSARVLGGVWQFF.

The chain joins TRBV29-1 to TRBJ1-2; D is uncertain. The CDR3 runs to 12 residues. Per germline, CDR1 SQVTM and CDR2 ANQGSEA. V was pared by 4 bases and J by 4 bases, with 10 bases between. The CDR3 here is CSVVGAPYGYTF. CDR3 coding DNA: TGCAGCGTTGTAGGTGCACCCTATGGCTACACCTTC.

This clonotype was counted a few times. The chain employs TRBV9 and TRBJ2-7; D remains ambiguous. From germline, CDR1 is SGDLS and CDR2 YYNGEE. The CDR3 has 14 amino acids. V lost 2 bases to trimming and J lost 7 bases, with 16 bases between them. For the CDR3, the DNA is TGTGCCAGCAGCGTCCAGGCGGCCCCCGTTGAGCAGTACTTC. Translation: CASSVQAAPVEQYF. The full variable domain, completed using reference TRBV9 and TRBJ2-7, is DSGVTQTPKHLITATGQRVTLRCSPRSGDLSVYWYQQSLDQGLQFLIQYYNGEERAKGNILERFSAQQFPDLHSELNLSSLELGDSALYFCASSVQAAPVEQYFGPGTRLTVT.

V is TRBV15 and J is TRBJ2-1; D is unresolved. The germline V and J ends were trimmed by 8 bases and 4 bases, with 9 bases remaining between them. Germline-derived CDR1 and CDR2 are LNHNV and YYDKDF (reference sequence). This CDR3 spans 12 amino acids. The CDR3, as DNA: TGTGCCACCTCTGACCGGTACAATGAGCAGTTCTTC. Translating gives CATSDRYNEQFF.

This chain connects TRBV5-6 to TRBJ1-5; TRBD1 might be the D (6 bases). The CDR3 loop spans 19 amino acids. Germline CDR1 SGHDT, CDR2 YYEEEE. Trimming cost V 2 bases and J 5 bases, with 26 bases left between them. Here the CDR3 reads CASSLRGQYGVGGDQPQHF. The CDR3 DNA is TGTGCCAGCAGCTTACGAGGACAGTATGGGGTCGGCGGCGATCAGCCCCAGCATTTT.

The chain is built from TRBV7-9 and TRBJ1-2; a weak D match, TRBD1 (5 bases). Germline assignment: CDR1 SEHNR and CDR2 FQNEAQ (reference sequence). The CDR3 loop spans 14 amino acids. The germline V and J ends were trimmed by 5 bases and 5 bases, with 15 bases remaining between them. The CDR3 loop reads CASSDDGARYGYTF. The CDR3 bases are TGTGCCAGCAGCGATGATGGGGCTAGGTATGGCTACACCTTC.

The CDR3 DNA reads as TGTGCCATCAGGAAGGGAACTAATCAGCCCCAGCATTTT. Translated, it gives CAIRKGTNQPQHF. The V call is TRBV10-3, the J call TRBJ1-5; D is ambiguous. Germline V CDR1 and CDR2: ENHRY, SYGVKD. V lost 6 bases and J 4 bases, leaving 10 bases between the germline ends. The CDR3 consists of 13 residues.

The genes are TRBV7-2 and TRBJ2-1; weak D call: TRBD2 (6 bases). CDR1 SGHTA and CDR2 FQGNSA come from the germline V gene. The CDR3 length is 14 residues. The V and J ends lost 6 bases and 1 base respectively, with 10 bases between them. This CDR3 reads CASRSGTSYNEQFF. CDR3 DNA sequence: TGTGCCAGCAGAAGTGGGACTTCCTACAATGAGCAGTTCTTC.

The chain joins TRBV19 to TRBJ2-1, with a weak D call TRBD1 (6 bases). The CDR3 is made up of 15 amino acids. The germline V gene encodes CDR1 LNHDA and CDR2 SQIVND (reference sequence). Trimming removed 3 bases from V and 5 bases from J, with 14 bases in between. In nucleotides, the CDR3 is TGTGCCAGTAGTATCCGGGACACCCAAAACAATGAGCAGTTCTTC. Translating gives CASSIRDTQNNEQFF.

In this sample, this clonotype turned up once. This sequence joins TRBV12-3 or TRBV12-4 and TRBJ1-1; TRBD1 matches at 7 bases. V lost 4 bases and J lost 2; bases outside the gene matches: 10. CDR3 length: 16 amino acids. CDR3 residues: CASSSYRDSQNTEAFF. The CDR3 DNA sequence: TGTGCCAGCAGTTCTTACCGGGACAGTCAAAACACTGAAGCTTTCTTT.

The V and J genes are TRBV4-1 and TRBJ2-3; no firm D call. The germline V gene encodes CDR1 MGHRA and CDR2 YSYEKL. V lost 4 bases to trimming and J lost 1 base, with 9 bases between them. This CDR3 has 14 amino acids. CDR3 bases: TGCGCCAGCAGCCCCGCGTGGGGCACAGATACGCAGTATTTT. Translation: CASSPAWGTDTQYF.

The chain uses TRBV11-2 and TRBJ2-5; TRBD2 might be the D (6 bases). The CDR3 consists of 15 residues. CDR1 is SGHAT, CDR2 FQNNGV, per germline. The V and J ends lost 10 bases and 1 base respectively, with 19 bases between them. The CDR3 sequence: CATRRADEIQETQYF. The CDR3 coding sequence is TGTGCCACCAGGAGGGCAGACGAGATCCAAGAGACCCAGTACTTC.

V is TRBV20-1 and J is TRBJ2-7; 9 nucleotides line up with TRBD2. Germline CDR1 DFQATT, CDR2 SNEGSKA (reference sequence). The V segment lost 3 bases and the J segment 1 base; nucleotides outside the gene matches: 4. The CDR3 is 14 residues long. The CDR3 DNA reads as TGCAGTGCTAGCCCTAGCGGGGTTTCCTACGAGCAGTACTTC. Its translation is CSASPSGVSYEQYF.

The CDR3 sequence: CASSVEALTGVYGYTF. The CDR3 DNA follows: TGTGCCAGCAGCGTAGAAGCCTTAACAGGGGTATATGGCTACACCTTC. J is TRBJ1-2 and V is TRBV9; 7 bases map to TRBD1. Per germline, CDR1 SGDLS and CDR2 YYNGEE. The CDR3 consists of 16 residues. The ends lost 0 bases at V and 5 bases at J; junction bases unmatched: 10.

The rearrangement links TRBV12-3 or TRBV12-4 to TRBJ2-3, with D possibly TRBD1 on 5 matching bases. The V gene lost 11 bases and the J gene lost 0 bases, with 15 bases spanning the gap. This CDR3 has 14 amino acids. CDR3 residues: CAVRAGFSTDTQYF. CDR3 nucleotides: TGTGCCGTGAGAGCAGGGTTTAGCACAGATACGCAGTATTTT.

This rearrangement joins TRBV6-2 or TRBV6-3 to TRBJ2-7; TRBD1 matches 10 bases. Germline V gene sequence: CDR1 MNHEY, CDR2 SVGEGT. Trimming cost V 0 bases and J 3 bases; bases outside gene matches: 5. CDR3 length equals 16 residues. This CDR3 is CASSYSTWTGGYEQYV. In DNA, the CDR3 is TGTGCCAGCAGTTACTCGACGTGGACAGGGGGCTACGAGCAGTACGTC.

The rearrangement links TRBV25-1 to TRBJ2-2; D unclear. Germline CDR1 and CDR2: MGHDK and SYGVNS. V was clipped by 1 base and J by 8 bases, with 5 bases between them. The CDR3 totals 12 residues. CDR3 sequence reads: CASSELTGELFF. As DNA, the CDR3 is TGTGCCAGCAGTGAATTAACAGGGGAGCTGTTTTTT. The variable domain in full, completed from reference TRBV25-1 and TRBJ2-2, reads EADIYQTPRYLVIGTGKKITLECSQTMGHDKMYWYQQDPGMELHLIHYSYGVNSTEKGDLSSESTVSRIRTEHFPLTLESARPSHTSQYLCASSELTGELFFGEGSRLTVL.

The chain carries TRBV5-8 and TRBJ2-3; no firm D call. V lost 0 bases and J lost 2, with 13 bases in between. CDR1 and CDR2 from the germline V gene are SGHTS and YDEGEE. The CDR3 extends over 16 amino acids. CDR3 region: CASSLAWGRDTDTQYF. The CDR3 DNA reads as TGTGCCAGCAGCTTGGCTTGGGGAAGAGACACAGATACGCAGTATTTT.